What follows are 5 T cell receptor beta chains derived from one specimen sequenced in a study of blood T cell repertoires in COVID-19. Produced via immunoSEQ multiplex PCR; TCRdb's table is partial and in-frame only. The profile shows about 140,000 clones, 85% to 90% of them singletons. Sequencing was carried out using peripheral blood. The receptor source for this set is a woman older than 75 with acute or convalescent COVID-19.

The rearrangement links TRBV4-3 to TRBJ1-2; D perhaps matches TRBD1 (5 bases). Germline V gene data show CDR1 as LGHNA and CDR2 as YSLEER. The V and J ends lost 1 base and 1 base respectively, with 10 bases between them. The CDR3 covers 15 residues. CDR3 amino acids: CASSQVSRDNYGYTF. DNA of the CDR3: TGCGCCAGCAGCCAAGTGTCCAGGGATAACTATGGCTACACCTTC.

The chain has TRBV6-5 and TRBJ2-3, with D perhaps TRBD2 (7 bases). The CDR3 consists of 14 residues. Trimming removed 2 bases from V and 2 bases from J, with 8 bases in between. Germline V gene sequence: CDR1 MNHEY, CDR2 SVGAGI. Here the CDR3 DNA reads TGTGCCAGCAGTTACCGGGGGGCCACAGATACGCAGTATTTT. This gives the protein CASSYRGATDTQYF.

This chain connects TRBV6-5 to TRBJ1-1; D possibly corresponds to TRBD1 (6 bases). This CDR3 is built from 13 residues. Germline V gene lookup returns CDR1 MNHEY and CDR2 SVGAGI. V lost 6 bases, J lost 4 bases, and 12 bases lay in between. The CDR3 DNA sequence: TGTGCCAGCAGCCTAATCAGGGGCACTGAAGCTTTCTTT. Protein: CASSLIRGTEAFF.

The J gene is TRBJ1-4, the V gene TRBV29-1; TRBD1 matches 10 bases. The germline CDR1 and CDR2 sequences are SQVTM and ANQGSEA. J gave up 7 bases and V 6 bases, and 8 bases lay outside the gene matches. This CDR3 is built from 14 residues. The CDR3 DNA sequence: TGCAGCGTGCTAAGGACAGGGGGATCTGAAAAACTGTTTTTT. Protein sequence: CSVLRTGGSEKLFF.

This clone was observed once. The chain is built from TRBV7-9 and TRBJ2-1; TRBD2 aligns across 7 bases. J lost 0 bases, V lost 3 bases, and 11 bases had no gene match. Germline V gives CDR1 SEHNR, CDR2 FQNEAQ (reference sequence). The CDR3 runs 18 residues. The CDR3 DNA sequence: TGTGCCAGCAGCTTCGTAGTCGAGTGGGGGGGCTCCTACAATGAGCAGTTCTTC. Protein product: CASSFVVEWGGSYNEQFF.